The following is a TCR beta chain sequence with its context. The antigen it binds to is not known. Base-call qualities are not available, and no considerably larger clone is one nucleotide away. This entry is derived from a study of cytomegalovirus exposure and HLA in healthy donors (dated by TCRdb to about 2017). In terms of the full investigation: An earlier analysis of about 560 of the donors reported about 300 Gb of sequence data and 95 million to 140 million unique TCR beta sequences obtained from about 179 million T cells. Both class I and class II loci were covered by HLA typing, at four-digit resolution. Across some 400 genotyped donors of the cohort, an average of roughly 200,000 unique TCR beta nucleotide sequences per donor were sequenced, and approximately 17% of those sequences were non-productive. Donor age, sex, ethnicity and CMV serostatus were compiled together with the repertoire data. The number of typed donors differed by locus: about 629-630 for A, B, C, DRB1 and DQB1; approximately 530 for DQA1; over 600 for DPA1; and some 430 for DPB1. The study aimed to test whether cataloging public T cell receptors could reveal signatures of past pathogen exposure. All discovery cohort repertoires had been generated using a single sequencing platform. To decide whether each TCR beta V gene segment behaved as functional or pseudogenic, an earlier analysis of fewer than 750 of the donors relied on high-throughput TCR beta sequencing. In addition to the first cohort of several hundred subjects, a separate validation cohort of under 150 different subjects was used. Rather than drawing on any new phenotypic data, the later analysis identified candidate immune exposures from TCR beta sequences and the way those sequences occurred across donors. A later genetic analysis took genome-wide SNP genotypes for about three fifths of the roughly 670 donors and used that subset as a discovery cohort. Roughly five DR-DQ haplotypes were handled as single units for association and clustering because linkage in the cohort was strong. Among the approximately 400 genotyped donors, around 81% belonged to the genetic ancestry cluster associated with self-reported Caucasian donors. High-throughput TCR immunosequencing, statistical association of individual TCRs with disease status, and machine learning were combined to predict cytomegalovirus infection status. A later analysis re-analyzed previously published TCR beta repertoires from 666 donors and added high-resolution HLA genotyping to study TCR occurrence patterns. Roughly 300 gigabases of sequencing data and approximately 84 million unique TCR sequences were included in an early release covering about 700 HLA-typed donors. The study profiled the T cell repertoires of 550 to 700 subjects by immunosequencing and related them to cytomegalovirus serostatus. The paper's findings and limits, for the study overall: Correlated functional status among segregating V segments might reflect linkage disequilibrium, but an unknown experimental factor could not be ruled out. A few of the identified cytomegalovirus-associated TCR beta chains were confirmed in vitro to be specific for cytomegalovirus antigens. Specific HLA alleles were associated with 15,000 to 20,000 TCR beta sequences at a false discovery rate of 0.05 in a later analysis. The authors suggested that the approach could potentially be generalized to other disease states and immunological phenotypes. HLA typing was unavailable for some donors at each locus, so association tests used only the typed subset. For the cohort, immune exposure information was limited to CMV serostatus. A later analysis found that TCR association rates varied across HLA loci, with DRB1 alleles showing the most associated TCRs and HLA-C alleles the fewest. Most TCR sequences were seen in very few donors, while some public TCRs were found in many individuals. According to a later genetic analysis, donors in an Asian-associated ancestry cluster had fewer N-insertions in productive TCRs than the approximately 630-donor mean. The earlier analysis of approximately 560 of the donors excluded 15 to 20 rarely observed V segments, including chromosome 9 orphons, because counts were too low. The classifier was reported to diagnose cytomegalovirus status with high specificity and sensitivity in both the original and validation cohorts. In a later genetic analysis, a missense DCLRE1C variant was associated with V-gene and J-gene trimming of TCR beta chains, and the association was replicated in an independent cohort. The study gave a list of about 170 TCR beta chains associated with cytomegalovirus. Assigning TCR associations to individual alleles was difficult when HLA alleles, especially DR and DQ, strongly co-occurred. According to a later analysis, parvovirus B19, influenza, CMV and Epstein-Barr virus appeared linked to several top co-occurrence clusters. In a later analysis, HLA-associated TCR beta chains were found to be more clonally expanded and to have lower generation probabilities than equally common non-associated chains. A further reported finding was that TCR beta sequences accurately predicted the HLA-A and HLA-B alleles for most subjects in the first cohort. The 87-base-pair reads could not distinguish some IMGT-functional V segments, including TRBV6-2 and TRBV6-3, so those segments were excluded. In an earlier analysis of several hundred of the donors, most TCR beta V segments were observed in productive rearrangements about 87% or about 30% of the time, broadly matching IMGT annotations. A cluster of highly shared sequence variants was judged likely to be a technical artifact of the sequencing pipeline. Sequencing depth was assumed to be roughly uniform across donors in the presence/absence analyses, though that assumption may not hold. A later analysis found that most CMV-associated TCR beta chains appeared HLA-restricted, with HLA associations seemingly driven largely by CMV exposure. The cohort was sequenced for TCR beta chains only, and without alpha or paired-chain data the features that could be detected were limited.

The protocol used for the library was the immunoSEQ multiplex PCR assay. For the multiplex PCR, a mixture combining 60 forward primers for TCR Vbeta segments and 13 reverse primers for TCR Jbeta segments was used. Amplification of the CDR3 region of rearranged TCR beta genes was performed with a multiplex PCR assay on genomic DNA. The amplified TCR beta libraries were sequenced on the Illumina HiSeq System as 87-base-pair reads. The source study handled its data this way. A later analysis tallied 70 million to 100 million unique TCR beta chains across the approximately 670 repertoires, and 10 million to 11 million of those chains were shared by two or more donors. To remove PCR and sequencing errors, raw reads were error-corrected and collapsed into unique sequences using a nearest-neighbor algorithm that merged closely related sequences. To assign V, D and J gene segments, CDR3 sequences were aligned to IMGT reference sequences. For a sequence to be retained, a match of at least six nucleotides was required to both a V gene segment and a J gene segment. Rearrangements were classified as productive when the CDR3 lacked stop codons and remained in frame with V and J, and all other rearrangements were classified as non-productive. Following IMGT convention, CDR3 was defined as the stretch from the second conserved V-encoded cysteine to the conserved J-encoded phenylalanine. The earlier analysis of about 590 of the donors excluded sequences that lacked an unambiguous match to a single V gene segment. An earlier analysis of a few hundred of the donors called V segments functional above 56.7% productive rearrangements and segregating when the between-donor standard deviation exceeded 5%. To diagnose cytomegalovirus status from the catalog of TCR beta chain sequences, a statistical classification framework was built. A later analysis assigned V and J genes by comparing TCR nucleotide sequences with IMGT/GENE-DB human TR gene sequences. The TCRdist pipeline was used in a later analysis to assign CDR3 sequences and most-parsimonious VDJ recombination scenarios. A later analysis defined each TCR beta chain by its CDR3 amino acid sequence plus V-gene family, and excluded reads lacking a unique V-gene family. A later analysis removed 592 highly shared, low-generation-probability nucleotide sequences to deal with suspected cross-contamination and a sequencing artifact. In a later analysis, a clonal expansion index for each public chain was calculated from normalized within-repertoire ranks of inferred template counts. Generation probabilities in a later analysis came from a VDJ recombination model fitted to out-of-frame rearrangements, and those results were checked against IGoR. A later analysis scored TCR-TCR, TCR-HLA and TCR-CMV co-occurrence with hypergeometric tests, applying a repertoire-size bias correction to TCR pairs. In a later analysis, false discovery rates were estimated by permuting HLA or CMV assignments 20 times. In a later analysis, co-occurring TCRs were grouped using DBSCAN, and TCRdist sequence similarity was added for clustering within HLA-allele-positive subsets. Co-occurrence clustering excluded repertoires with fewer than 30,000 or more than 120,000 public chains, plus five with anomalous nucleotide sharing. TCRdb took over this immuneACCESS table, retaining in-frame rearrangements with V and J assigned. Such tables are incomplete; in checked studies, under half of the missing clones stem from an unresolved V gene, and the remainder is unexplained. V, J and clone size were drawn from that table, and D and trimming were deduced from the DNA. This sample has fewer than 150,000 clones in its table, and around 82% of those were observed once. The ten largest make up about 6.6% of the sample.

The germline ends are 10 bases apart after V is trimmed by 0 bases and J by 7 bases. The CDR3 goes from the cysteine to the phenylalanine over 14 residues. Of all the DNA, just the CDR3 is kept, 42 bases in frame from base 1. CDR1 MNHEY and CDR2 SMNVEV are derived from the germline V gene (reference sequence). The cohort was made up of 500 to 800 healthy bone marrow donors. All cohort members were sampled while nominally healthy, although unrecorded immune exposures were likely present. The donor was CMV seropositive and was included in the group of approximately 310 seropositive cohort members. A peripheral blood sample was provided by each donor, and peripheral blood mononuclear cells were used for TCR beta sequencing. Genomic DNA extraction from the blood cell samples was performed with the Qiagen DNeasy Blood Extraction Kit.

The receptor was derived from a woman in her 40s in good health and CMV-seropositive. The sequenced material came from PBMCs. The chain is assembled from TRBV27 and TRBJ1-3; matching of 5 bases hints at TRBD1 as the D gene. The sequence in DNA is TGTGCCAGCAGTTTATCGGGAGGGGCGAACACCATATATTTT. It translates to CASSLSGGANTIYF.